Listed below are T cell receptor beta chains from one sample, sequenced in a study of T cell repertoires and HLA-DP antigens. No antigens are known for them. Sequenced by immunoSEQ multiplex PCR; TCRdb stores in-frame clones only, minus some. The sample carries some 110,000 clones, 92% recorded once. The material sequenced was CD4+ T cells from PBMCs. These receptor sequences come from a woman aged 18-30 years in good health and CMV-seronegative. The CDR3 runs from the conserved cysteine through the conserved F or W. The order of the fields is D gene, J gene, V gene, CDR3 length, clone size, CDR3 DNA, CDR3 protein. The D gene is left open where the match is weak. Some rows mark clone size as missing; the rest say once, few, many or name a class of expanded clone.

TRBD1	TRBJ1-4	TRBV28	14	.	TGTGCCAGCAGGTGGACAGGGGGAAATGAAAAACTGTTTTTT	CASRWTGGNEKLFF
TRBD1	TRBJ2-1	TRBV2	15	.	TGTGCCAGCAGGGCCGGGACAGGGGGGTACAATGAGCAGTTCTTC	CASRAGTGGYNEQFF
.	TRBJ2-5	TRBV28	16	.	TGTGCCAGCAGTGGCCCGGACGCTTTAGGAGGAAAGACCCAGTACTTC	CASSGPDALGGKTQYF
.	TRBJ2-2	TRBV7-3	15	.	TGTGCCAGCAGCTTAATAGCGAGGAACACCGGGGAGCTGTTTTTT	CASSLIARNTGELFF
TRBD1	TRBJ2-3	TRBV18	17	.	TGTGCCAGCTCACCATGGTTGCAGGACAGGAGCACAGATACGCAGTATTTT	CASSPWLQDRSTDTQYF
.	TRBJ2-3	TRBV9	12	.	TGTGCCAGCAGCGTAGTAGGAAATACGCAGTATTTT	CASSVVGNTQYF
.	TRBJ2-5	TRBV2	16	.	TGTGCCAGCAGGAAGGGGGGGGTACAGTACCAAGAGACCCAGTACTTC	CASRKGGVQYQETQYF
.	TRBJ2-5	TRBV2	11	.	TGTGCCAGCAGTGATTGGGAGACCCAGTACTTC	CASSDWETQYF
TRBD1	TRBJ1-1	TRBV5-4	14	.	TGTGCCAGCAGCTTCGACAGGGTAGACACTGAAGCTTTCTTT	CASSFDRVDTEAFF
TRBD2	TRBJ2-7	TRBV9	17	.	TGTGCCAGCAGCTCACCTCGGACTAGCGGGGGGACCTACGAGCAGTACTTC	CASSSPRTSGGTYEQYF
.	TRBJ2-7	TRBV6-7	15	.	TGTGCCAGCAGTTACTCGGCAGGGAACTCCTACGAGCAGTACTTC	CASSYSAGNSYEQYF
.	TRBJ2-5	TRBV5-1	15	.	TGCGCCAGCAGCCCGGGCGGTGCGGGCAAAGAGACCCAGTACTTC	CASSPGGAGKETQYF
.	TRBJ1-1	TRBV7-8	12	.	TGTGCCAGCAGCCACCAGGTTACTGAAGCTTTCTTT	CASSHQVTEAFF
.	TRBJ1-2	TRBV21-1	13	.	TGTGCCAGCAGCAAAGAGGGCGACTATGGCTACACCTTC	CASSKEGDYGYTF
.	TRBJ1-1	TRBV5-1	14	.	TGCGCCAGCAGTCAGGAACAGGGCCGCACTGAAGCTTTCTTT	CASSQEQGRTEAFF
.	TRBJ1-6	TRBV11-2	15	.	TGTGCCAGCAGCTTAGAAGGCTCTCGGGGTTCACCCCTCCACTTT	CASSLEGSRGSPLHF
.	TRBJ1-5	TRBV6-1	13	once	TGTGCCAGCAGTGACTCTGCCAATCAGCCCCAGCATTTT	CASSDSANQPQHF
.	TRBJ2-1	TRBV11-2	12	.	TGTGCCAGCAGCCTAGTGCGGGGTGAGCAGTTCTTC	CASSLVRGEQFF
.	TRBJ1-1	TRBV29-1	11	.	TGCAGCGTCTCAGAAACTCCTGAAGCTTTCTTT	CSVSETPEAFF
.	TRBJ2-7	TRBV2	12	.	TGTGCCAGCAGTGACTGGCCCTACGAGCAGTACTTC	CASSDWPYEQYF
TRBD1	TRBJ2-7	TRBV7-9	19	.	TGTGCCAGCAGGGCTTCGTTCCTTAAACCGGGACAGTCTCCCTACGAGCAGTACTTC	CASRASFLKPGQSPYEQYF
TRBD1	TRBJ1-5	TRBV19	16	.	TGTGCCAGTAGTATAATAGGGGGCTTGAGCAATCAGCCCCAGCATTTT	CASSIIGGLSNQPQHF
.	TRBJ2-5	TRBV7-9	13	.	TGTGCCAGCAGCTTAGTGGGGGCAGAGACCCAGTACTTC	CASSLVGAETQYF
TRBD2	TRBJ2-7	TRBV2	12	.	TGTGCCAGAGGGACTAGCGGAGTCGAGCAGTACTTC	CARGTSGVEQYF
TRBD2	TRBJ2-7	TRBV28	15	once	TGTGCCAGCAGACTAGCGGGAGGAGAGATGGACGAGCAGTACTTC	CASRLAGGEMDEQYF